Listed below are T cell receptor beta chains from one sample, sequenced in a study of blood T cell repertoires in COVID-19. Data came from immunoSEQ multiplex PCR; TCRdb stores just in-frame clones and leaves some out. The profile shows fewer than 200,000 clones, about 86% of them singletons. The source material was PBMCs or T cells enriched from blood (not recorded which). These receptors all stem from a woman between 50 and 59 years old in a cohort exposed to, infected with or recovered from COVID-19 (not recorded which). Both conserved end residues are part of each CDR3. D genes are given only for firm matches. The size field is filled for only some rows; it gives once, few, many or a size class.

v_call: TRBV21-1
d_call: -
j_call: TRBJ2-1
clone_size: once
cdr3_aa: CARGRGTSGRAISNEQFF
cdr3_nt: TGTGCCAGAGGCCGCGGGACTAGCGGGAGGGCCATCAGCAATGAGCAGTTCTTC

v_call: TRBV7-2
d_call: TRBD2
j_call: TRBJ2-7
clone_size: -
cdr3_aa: CASYLGLAGSYEQYF
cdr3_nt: TGTGCCAGCTATCTGGGGCTAGCGGGCTCCTACGAGCAGTACTTC

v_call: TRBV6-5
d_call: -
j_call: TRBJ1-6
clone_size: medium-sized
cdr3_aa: CASSWRQDNSPLHF
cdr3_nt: TGTGCCAGCAGTTGGAGACAGGATAATTCACCCCTCCACTTT

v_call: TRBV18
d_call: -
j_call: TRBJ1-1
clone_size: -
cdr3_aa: CASSRTGQKNTEAFF
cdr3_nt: TGTGCCAGCTCACGAACCGGACAGAAGAACACTGAAGCTTTCTTT

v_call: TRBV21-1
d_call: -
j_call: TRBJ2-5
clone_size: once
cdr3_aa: CASSKVLGTGKVQETQYF
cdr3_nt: TGTGCCAGCAGCAAAGTTCTAGGGACAGGAAAAGTTCAAGAGACCCAGTACTTC

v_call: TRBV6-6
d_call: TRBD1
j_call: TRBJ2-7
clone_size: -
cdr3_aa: CASSYSGGPSYEQYF
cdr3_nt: TGTGCCAGCAGTTACTCAGGGGGCCCTAGCTACGAGCAGTACTTC

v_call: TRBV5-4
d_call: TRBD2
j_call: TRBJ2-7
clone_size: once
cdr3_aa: CASSPTSGRVGGEQYF
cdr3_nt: TGTGCCAGCAGCCCGACTAGCGGGAGGGTCGGGGGCGAGCAGTACTTC

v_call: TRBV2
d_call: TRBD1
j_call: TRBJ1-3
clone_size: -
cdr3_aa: CASSQDRGRNTIYF
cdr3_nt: TGTGCCAGCAGCCAAGACAGGGGCAGAAACACCATATATTTT

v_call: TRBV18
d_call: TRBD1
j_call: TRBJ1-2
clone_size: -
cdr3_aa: CASSPRQALRDREKDYGYTF
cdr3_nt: TGTGCCAGCTCACCCAGACAAGCCTTACGGGACAGGGAGAAAGACTATGGCTACACCTTC

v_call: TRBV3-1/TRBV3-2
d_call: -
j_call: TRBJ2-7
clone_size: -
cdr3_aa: CASSHRQENSPYEQYF
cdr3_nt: TGTGCCAGCAGCCATCGACAGGAGAACTCCCCCTACGAGCAGTACTTC

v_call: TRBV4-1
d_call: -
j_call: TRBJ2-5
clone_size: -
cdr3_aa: CASSLTDNAPETQYF
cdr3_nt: TGCGCCAGCAGCCTAACCGACAACGCCCCGGAGACCCAGTACTTC

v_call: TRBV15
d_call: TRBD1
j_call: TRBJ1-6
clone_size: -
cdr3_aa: CATSKRGGQGQLLSLHF
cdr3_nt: TGTGCCACCAGCAAAAGGGGAGGACAGGGGCAACTCCTATCCCTCCACTTT

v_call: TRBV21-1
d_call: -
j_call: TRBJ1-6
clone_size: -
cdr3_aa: CASTQPGQGAASTRAPLHF
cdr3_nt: TGTGCCAGCACCCAACCGGGACAGGGGGCGGCGAGTACGAGGGCACCCCTCCACTTT

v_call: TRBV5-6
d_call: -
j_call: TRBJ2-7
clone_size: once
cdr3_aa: CASSTGQINHEQYF
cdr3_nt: TGTGCCAGCAGCACCGGACAGATCAACCACGAGCAGTACTTC

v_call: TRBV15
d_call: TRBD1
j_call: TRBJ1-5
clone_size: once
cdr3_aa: CATSRDALTGDRLNQPQHF
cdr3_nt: TGTGCCACCAGCAGAGATGCCCTGACCGGGGACAGACTAAATCAGCCCCAGCATTTT

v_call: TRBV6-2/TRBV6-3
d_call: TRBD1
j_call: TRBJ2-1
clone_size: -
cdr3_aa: CASSRDSQGNEQFF
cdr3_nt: TGTGCCAGCAGCCGGGACAGCCAAGGCAATGAGCAGTTCTTC